This record covers a single TCR beta chain. Its antigen remains unidentified. The entry originates in a study of Ad26.COV2.S vaccination and SARS-CoV-2 variants. The wider study: The authors gave Ad26.COV2.S intramuscularly, either once or twice 56 days apart. Study-level results: Those who received vaccine or placebo ended up with similar non-spike TCR breadth.

Profiling relied on immunoSEQ multiplex PCR, and the TCRdb table lists in-frame clones only, not all of them. The sample includes roughly 380,000 clones, roughly 84% of them seen just once. Germline loops: CDR1 SGHRS, CDR2 YFSETQ. CDR3 length: 14 amino acids. V shed 5 bases, J shed 3 bases, and the junction held 5 bases outside the gene matches. Stated treatment: about 20 received Ad26.COV2.S at low or high dose, single or two shots; about 5 received placebo; per-sample allocation not given. Specimens were obtained on day 63 following the first vaccine or placebo injection. This specimen was peripheral blood, taken in a trial of Ad26.COV2.S vaccine versus placebo. The receptor was isolated from a person between 18 and 65 years old who received the Ad26.COV2.S COVID-19 vaccine or a placebo. The chain carries TRBV5-1 and TRBJ2-7, with 10 bases identical to TRBD1. The CDR3 sequence: CASRTTGGGYEQYF. The CDR3 DNA sequence: TGCGCCAGCAGAACGACAGGGGGCGGCTACGAGCAGTACTTC.